A selection of T cell receptor beta chains follows, all from one sample in a study of blood T cell repertoires in COVID-19. Here immunoSEQ multiplex PCR was the method, and the copy in TCRdb shows in-frame clones only, minus some. The table shows around 250,000 clones, with approximately 85% occurring only once. Material: PBMCs or T cells enriched from blood (not recorded which). These receptors all come from a woman between 50 and 59 years old who had been exposed to COVID-19. The CDR3 runs from the conserved cysteine through the conserved F or W. Fields, in order: V gene, CDR3 length, J gene, CDR3 protein.

>TRBV4-3|16|TRBJ1-1
CASSQGLDRANTEAFF
>TRBV6-5|14|TRBJ1-2
CASSRDRVRSGYTF
>TRBV24-1|18|TRBJ2-5
CATSDRGLAGGGQETQYF
>TRBV28|11|TRBJ1-1
CASAAATEAFF
>TRBV21-1|14|TRBJ2-2
CASTPPTGTGELFF
>TRBV28|17|TRBJ2-1
CASSPWTRDSTFNEQFF
>TRBV5-1|14|TRBJ1-2
CASTTDSKPYGYTF
>TRBV4-3|15|TRBJ1-2
CASSQDARGSYGYTF
>TRBV12-5|14|TRBJ2-7
CASGSGGGTYEQYF
>TRBV19|14|TRBJ2-6
CASSGGSGANVLTF
>TRBV5-4|15|TRBJ2-1
CASSAYVTTNNEQFF
>TRBV11-2|14|TRBJ1-4
CASSSGSGGEKLFF
>TRBV7-2|13|TRBJ1-5
CASSPLGNQPQHF
>TRBV10-2|16|TRBJ2-6
CASRSGGPAGANVLTF
>TRBV6-5|11|TRBJ1-1
CASRGLREAFF
>TRBV24-1|12|TRBJ2-5
CATSRGSETQYF
>TRBV30|13|TRBJ2-1
CAWGVARNNEQFF
>TRBV12-3/TRBV12-4|13|TRBJ1-1
CASSVDSLTEAFF
>TRBV19|16|TRBJ1-2
CASSPRGGEGNYGYTF
>TRBV5-6|14|TRBJ1-1
CASSLRGVGTEAFF
>TRBV19|14|TRBJ1-5
CASRYSGGNQPQHF
>TRBV5-6|16|TRBJ2-1
CASSVTSGGFYNEQFF